Following are 16 T cell receptor beta chains from one sample sequenced in a study of blood T cell repertoires in COVID-19 (dated by TCRdb to 2020 to 2022). The receptor library was made with the immunoSEQ multiplex PCR assay. This immuneACCESS table, as held by TCRdb, lists in-frame sequences with V and J called but not all clones. Of the missing ones, under half trace to an unresolved V gene in checked studies; the others have no known cause. The sample contains 140,000 or so clones, 87% of them found a single time. 37% of the sample belongs to the ten largest clones. The sequenced sample was peripheral blood. These receptors originate from a man between 45 and 60 years old who had recovered from COVID-19.

The chain carries TRBV9 and TRBJ2-6, with TRBD1 matching 8 bases. V lost 4 bases and J lost 2; bases outside the gene matches: 8. CDR1 SGDLS and CDR2 YYNGEE come from the germline V gene. The CDR3 length is 17 residues. The CDR3, as DNA: TGTGCCAGCAGCCTTGGACAGGGTGGCGCTGGGGCCAACGTCCTGACTTTC. This codes for CASSLGQGGAGANVLTF. The complete variable domain, with remaining parts taken from reference TRBV9 and TRBJ2-6, reads DSGVTQTPKHLITATGQRVTLRCSPRSGDLSVYWYQQSLDQGLQFLIQYYNGEERAKGNILERFSAQQFPDLHSELNLSSLELGDSALYFCASSLGQGGAGANVLTFGAGSRLTVL.

The chain is built from TRBV5-1 and TRBJ2-3; TRBD2 is a possible D gene (6 bases). CDR1 is SGHRS, CDR2 YFSETQ, per germline. V lost 1 base and J lost 6, with 9 bases in between. The CDR3 runs to 13 residues. The CDR3 loop is CASSLWRADTQYF. The CDR3 DNA follows: TGCGCCAGCAGCTTGTGGAGGGCCGATACGCAGTATTTT.

J is TRBJ2-3 and V is TRBV7-2, with 11 bases fitting TRBD2. The CDR3 totals 16 residues. Germline lookup yields CDR1 SGHTA and CDR2 FQGNSA. The ends lost 1 base at V and 4 bases at J; junction bases unmatched: 4. CDR3 loop: CASSLVLAGVPDTQYF. The CDR3 DNA sequence: TGTGCCAGCAGCTTAGTACTAGCGGGGGTACCAGATACGCAGTATTTT. The variable domain in full, with the rest retrieved from reference TRBV7-2 and TRBJ2-3, is GAGVSQSPSNKVTEKGKDVELRCDPISGHTALYWYRQSLGQGLEFLIYFQGNSAPDKSGLPSDRFSAERTGGSVSTLTIQRTQQEDSAVYLCASSLVLAGVPDTQYFGPGTRLTVL.

This clone was seen a single time. The chain uses TRBV5-1 and TRBJ2-2, with 8 bases identical to TRBD1. The CDR3 has 15 residues. Looked up from germline, CDR1 is SGHRS and CDR2 is YFSETQ. The V gene end was trimmed by 5 bases and the J gene end by 3 bases; junction bases not matched to a gene: 6. CDR3 coding DNA: TGCGCCAGCAGATGGACAGGGACGGACACCGGGGAGCTGTTTTTT. Amino acid sequence: CASRWTGTDTGELFF.

The chain uses TRBV7-8 and TRBJ1-1; no definite D call. The CDR3 totals 15 residues. Trimming stripped 5 bases from V and 4 bases from J, with 17 bases between. The germline V gene encodes CDR1 SGHVS and CDR2 FQNEAQ. CDR3: CASSRNYVGSTEAFF. DNA of the CDR3: TGTGCCAGCAGCCGAAATTACGTGGGGAGCACTGAAGCTTTCTTT.

The chain has TRBV5-4 and TRBJ2-5; TRBD1 matches 8 bases. CDR1 is SGHNT and CDR2 is YYREEE in the germline V gene (reference sequence). The V and J ends lost 4 bases and 4 bases, in that order; junction bases with no gene match: 9. The CDR3 loop spans 15 amino acids. CDR3 region: CASSTRQGTGETQYF. Written as DNA, the CDR3 is TGTGCCAGCAGCACAAGACAGGGGACGGGAGAGACCCAGTACTTC.

The rearrangement joins TRBV28 to TRBJ1-2, with a tentative D call TRBD1 (6 bases). Germline V gives CDR1 MDHEN, CDR2 SYDVKM. Trimming took off 1 base at V and 2 bases at J, with 11 bases between the two ends. The CDR3 totals 15 residues. CDR3 protein: CASSLLGHMNYGYTF. CDR3 DNA: TGTGCCAGCAGTTTATTGGGACATATGAACTATGGCTACACCTTC.

This chain uses TRBV4-2 with TRBJ1-1, with 10 bases that match TRBD1. V lost 4 bases and J lost 1; bases outside the gene matches: 9. This CDR3 is 17 amino acids long. Per the germline V gene, CDR1 is LGHNA and CDR2 is YNFKEQ. This CDR3 is CASSPTGTGAANTEAFF. Written as DNA, the CDR3 is TGTGCCAGCAGCCCAACCGGGACAGGGGCCGCGAACACTGAAGCTTTCTTT.

In its sample, this clone was seen once. The chain couples TRBV10-3 to TRBJ1-1; 8 bases fit TRBD1. Germline-derived CDR1 and CDR2 are ENHRY and SYGVKD. The V gene end was trimmed by 2 bases and the J gene end by 1 base; junction bases not matched to a gene: 9. This CDR3 is 17 amino acids long. As DNA, the CDR3 is TGTGCCATCAGTGAGAGGCCAGGGGGCGAAAAGAACACTGAAGCTTTCTTT. This gives the protein CAISERPGGEKNTEAFF.

The V and J genes are TRBV11-2 and TRBJ1-1; tentative D call: TRBD1 (5 bases). Germline assignment: CDR1 SGHAT and CDR2 FQNNGV. The CDR3 runs 14 residues. V lost 4 bases to trimming and J lost 4 bases, with 13 bases between them. CDR3 loop: CASSSIPGGTEAFF. The CDR3, as DNA: TGTGCCAGCAGCTCCATCCCGGGGGGCACTGAAGCTTTCTTT.

The J gene is TRBJ1-1, the V gene TRBV4-3, with 11 bases aligning to TRBD1. Germline values: CDR1 LGHNA, CDR2 YSLEER. The CDR3 length is 14 residues. The junction had 3 bases not matched to a gene; V was cut back by 4 bases and J by 5 bases. The CDR3 DNA reads as TGCGCCAGCAGCCCAGGGACAGGGGGAACTGAAGCTTTCTTT. As protein: CASSPGTGGTEAFF.

The chain uses TRBV5-5 and TRBJ2-2; 8 nucleotides line up with TRBD1. CDR3 length equals 15 residues. The junction had 6 bases not matched to a gene; V was cut back by 3 bases and J by 5 bases. Germline V gene data show CDR1 as SGHKS and CDR2 as YYEKEE (reference sequence). The CDR3 nucleotides are TGTGCCAGCAGCTCAGGACAGGGCGGGACCGGGGAGCTGTTTTTT. Its protein is CASSSGQGGTGELFF.

The chain is built from TRBV5-8 and TRBJ2-5, with TRBD2 matching 8 bases. The germline CDR1 and CDR2 sequences are SGHTS and YDEGEE. This CDR3 has 15 amino acids. The J segment lost 5 bases and the V segment lost 0 bases, leaving 6 bases of the junction unmatched. CDR3 DNA sequence: TGTGCCAGCAGCTTGGCGGCGGGGGGTCCTGAGACCCAGTACTTC. Translated: CASSLAAGGPETQYF. Filled out from reference TRBV5-8 and TRBJ2-5, the complete variable domain reads EAGVTQSPTHLIKTRGQQATLRCSPISGHTSVYWYQQALGLGLQFLLWYDEGEERNRGNFPPRFSGRQFPNYSSELNVNALELEDSALYLCASSLAAGGPETQYFGPGTRLLVL.

The genes are TRBV14 and TRBJ2-2; 11 nucleotides agree with TRBD2. The CDR3 consists of 15 residues. Trimming removed 7 bases from V and 1 base from J; junction bases left unmatched: 2. CDR1 is SGHDN, CDR2 FVKESK, per germline. CDR3 sequence: CASTSGGQNTGELFF. DNA for the CDR3: TGTGCCAGCACTAGCGGGGGGCAGAACACCGGGGAGCTGTTTTTT.

V gene TRBV7-3 combines with J gene TRBJ2-1; 10 positions match TRBD2. CDR1 SGHTA and CDR2 FQGTGA come from the germline V gene. Unmatched junction bases numbered 19, after V lost 0 bases and J lost 2 bases. This CDR3 region has 22 residues. The CDR3 DNA sequence: TGTGCCAGCAGCTTAACCCCGATTTGGGGACAGAGGAGCGGGGGGGCCTACAATGAGCAGTTCTTC. Its protein is CASSLTPIWGQRSGGAYNEQFF.

The genes are TRBV7-2 and TRBJ2-3; 8 nucleotides match TRBD2. With 3 bases clipped from V and 1 base from J, the junction kept 9 bases outside the gene matches. The CDR3 totals 17 residues. Germline CDR1 SGHTA, CDR2 FQGNSA. CDR3 region: CASSFLSSGGRTDTQYF. The CDR3 DNA is TGTGCCAGCAGCTTTCTAAGCAGCGGGGGCCGCACAGATACGCAGTATTTT.